The present entry profiles one TCR beta chain with its context. Its antigen is currently unknown. Both iRepertoire HTBI primers and Arm-PCR of CDR3 regions were used to build the TCR beta libraries. TCRdb recomputed calls from the multiplex PCR reads with MiXCR, one row per CDR3 protein. The sample has some 340,000 distinct CDR3 sequences, roughly 25% seen once; the top ten hold 25% to 30%. Per the germline V gene, CDR1 is LNHDA and CDR2 is SQIVND (reference sequence). The CDR3 is 15 residues long. Trimming left V 5 bases short and J 7 bases short, with 18 bases between. The sample originates from a study of regulatory T cells in long-lasting Graves disease. Study information: Treatment with antithyroid drugs for over 5 years, together with positive TSH receptor antibodies, meant persistent Graves' disease.

The time point was: persistent/refractory GD, antithyroid drugs over 5 years with positive TRAb. PBMC-extracted RNA yielded the TCR library. Overall study results and limits: Persistent disease preferred TRBV28, TRBJ1-2 and TRBJ2-5. Persistent cases of Graves' showed reduced TCR diversity relative to newly diagnosed patients.

The receptor was isolated from a woman in her thirties or forties with Graves disease. The rearrangement links TRBV19 to TRBJ2-1; tentative D call: TRBD1 (6 bases). The sample in question was peripheral blood mononuclear cells (PBMCs), obtained when the disease was refractory, from a patient treated with antithyroid drugs. The CDR3 DNA reads as TGTGCCAGTAGTTCCATCCGGGACAAAAGAAATGAGCAGTTCTTC. Translated, it gives CASSSIRDKRNEQFF.